These 14 T cell receptor beta chains share one sample of origin, sequenced in a study of blood T cell dynamics during melanoma immunotherapy. Assay: immunoSEQ multiplex PCR; the TCRdb copy retains only in-frame clones and omits some. This repertoire shows a few thousand clones, 88% found once; its top ten account for over 30%. Time point: week 3, after first cycle of checkpoint inhibitor. The source material was blood, sampled from a patient treated with checkpoint blockade. The receptors were sampled from a human donor with melanoma.

The rearrangement joins TRBV30 to TRBJ2-1; D possibly corresponds to TRBD2 (6 bases). The germline V gene encodes CDR1 GTSNPN and CDR2 SVGIG (reference sequence). V was trimmed by 1 base and J by 0 bases, leaving 10 bases between them. The CDR3 is 15 residues long. DNA of the CDR3: TGTGCCTGGAGTGGGGCGGGGAGCTCCTACAATGAGCAGTTCTTC. Protein sequence: CAWSGAGSSYNEQFF.

The chain couples TRBV7-2 to TRBJ2-6, with TRBD2 identical over 10 bases. Trimming cost V 0 bases and J 3 bases; bases outside gene matches: 5. The CDR3 sequence is 18 residues long. Germline V gene lookup returns CDR1 SGHTA and CDR2 FQGNSA. CDR3 amino acids: CASSLAPSGRGGANVLTF. In DNA form, the CDR3 reads TGTGCCAGCAGCTTAGCGCCTAGCGGGAGAGGTGGGGCCAACGTCCTGACTTTC.

This chain uses TRBV4-2 with TRBJ1-1; D possibly corresponds to TRBD1 (6 bases). CDR1 is LGHNA, CDR2 YNFKEQ, per germline. Trimming cost V 1 base and J 4 bases, with 13 bases left between them. CDR3 length equals 15 residues. The CDR3 here is CASSQGGGSGTEAFF. DNA for the CDR3: TGTGCCAGCAGCCAAGGTGGGGGCTCAGGCACTGAAGCTTTCTTT.

For this clone: A junction boundary mismatches the germline segment, possibly from a read error. The chain employs TRBV20-1 and TRBJ2-7; the D gene is possibly TRBD2 (6 bases). This CDR3 comprises 11 residues. The germline gives CDR1 DFQATT, CDR2 SNEGSKA (reference sequence). The CDR3 nucleotides are TGCAGTGCCGAGAGCACTAGCCTTCGAGTCTTC. As protein: CSAESTSLRVF.

V usage is TRBV19 and J usage is TRBJ1-1, with a possible D match to TRBD1 (5 bases). Trimming removed 2 bases from V and 7 bases from J, with 14 bases in between. Germline V lookup: CDR1 LNHDA, CDR2 SQIVND (reference sequence). The CDR3 totals 14 residues. The CDR3 nucleotides read TGTGCCAGTAGTATATCACCTTCTCAGGGTGAAGCTTTCTTT. Translating gives CASSISPSQGEAFF.

The chain combines TRBV27 with TRBJ2-7; 9 bases fit TRBD1. V lost 3 bases to trimming and J lost 4 bases; unmatched junction nucleotides: 7. CDR3 length: 15 amino acids. Germline CDR1 and CDR2: MNHEY and SMNVEV (reference sequence). The CDR3 region has the DNA TGTGCCAGCAGTTTCGCCGGGACAGGGCCTTACGAGCAGTACTTC. Translation gives CASSFAGTGPYEQYF.

V gene TRBV29-1 combines with J gene TRBJ2-7; maybe TRBD1 (5 bases). CDR3 size: 11 residues. Germline V lookup: CDR1 SQVTM, CDR2 ANQGSEA. Trimming cost V 1 base and J 5 bases, with 6 bases left between them. CDR3 sequence (DNA): TGCAGCGTTGAAGTCAGGGACGAGCAGTACTTC. This sequence encodes CSVEVRDEQYF.

The chain uses TRBV4-1 and TRBJ1-1; tentatively, D is TRBD1 (6 bases). V gave up 0 bases and J gave up 1 base, with 15 bases separating them. The germline V gene encodes CDR1 MGHRA and CDR2 YSYEKL. This CDR3 contains 17 residues. Written as DNA, the CDR3 is TGCGCCAGCAGCCAAGAAGGGGGGGGAGTGCCGAACACTGAAGCTTTCTTT. Protein product: CASSQEGGGVPNTEAFF.

This chain links TRBV4-3 with TRBJ1-5, with TRBD1 matching 7 bases. V was clipped by 2 bases and J by 0 bases; unmatched bases: 1. The length of the CDR3 is 15 residues. Germline V gene lookup returns CDR1 LGHNA and CDR2 YSLEER. As DNA, the CDR3 is TGCGCCAGCAGCCAAAACAGGGGTAGCAATCAGCCCCAGCATTTT. This encodes CASSQNRGSNQPQHF.

This chain joins TRBV7-3 and TRBJ2-1, with TRBD2 identical over 11 bases. V shed 5 bases, J shed 3 bases, and the junction held 12 bases outside the gene matches. The CDR3 runs to 18 residues. Germline CDR1 is SGHTA and CDR2 is FQGTGA. The CDR3 region has the DNA TGTGCCAGCAGCGCAAGCCCCGGGACTAGCGGTATCTACAATGAGCAGTTCTTC. Translated: CASSASPGTSGIYNEQFF.

The CDR3 region has the DNA TGTGCCAGCAGCTTAGGGAGGACAGGGGGCGCATATGGCTACACCTTC. This sequence encodes CASSLGRTGGAYGYTF. The gene calls are TRBV13 and TRBJ1-2; TRBD1 aligns across 11 bases. This CDR3 is built from 16 residues. With 0 bases clipped from V and 5 bases from J, the junction kept 5 bases outside the gene matches. Per the germline V gene, CDR1 is PRHDT and CDR2 is FYEKMQ (reference sequence). Using reference TRBV13 and TRBJ1-2 for the parts outside the CDR3, the full variable domain is AAGVIQSPRHLIKEKRETATLKCYPIPRHDTVYWYQQGPGQDPQFLISFYEKMQSDKGSIPDRFSAQQFSDYHSELNMSSLELGDSALYFCASSLGRTGGAYGYTFGSGTRLTVV.

The rearrangement uses TRBV5-4 and TRBJ2-4; D might be TRBD2 (6 bases). Germline loops: CDR1 SGHNT, CDR2 YYREEE (reference sequence). The V gene lost 0 bases and the J gene lost 2 bases, with 9 bases spanning the gap. The CDR3 totals 15 residues. CDR3 protein: CASSLAGGTKNIQYF. The CDR3 region has the DNA TGTGCCAGCAGCTTGGCAGGAGGGACCAAAAACATTCAGTACTTC.

The J gene is TRBJ1-5, the V gene TRBV5-1; D is undetermined. Trimming stripped 0 bases from V and 1 base from J, with 8 bases between. Germline V gene lookup returns CDR1 SGHRS and CDR2 YFSETQ. This CDR3 has 15 residues. The CDR3 is CASSLGGRSNQPQHF. Here the CDR3 DNA reads TGCGCCAGCAGCTTGGGTGGGAGGAGCAATCAGCCCCAGCATTTT.

The chain combines TRBV7-4 with TRBJ2-3, with a possible D match to TRBD2 (5 bases). Trimming took 4 bases from V and 3 from J, leaving 23 bases between them. The germline V gene has CDR1 SGHVT and CDR2 SQSDAQ. CDR3 length: 18 amino acids. CDR3: CASSCTYPGSGGTDTQYF. As DNA, the CDR3 is TGTGCCAGCAGCTGTACCTATCCGGGCTCCGGAGGAACAGATACGCAGTATTTT.